This TCR beta chain was sequenced for a study of radiotherapy plus CTLA-4 blockade in lung cancer. Repertoires were generated with immunoSEQ multiplex PCR, while TCRdb's copy carries only in-frame clones and drops some. The sample has some 51,000 clones, 75% to 85% seen once. Lung cancer patients with chemo-refractory metastatic non-small-cell disease were given focal radiation plus CTLA-4 blockade with ipilimumab. Looked up from germline, CDR1 is SNHLY and CDR2 is FYNNEI. The CDR3 is 13 amino acids. The V gene lost 1 base and the J gene lost 4 bases, with 7 bases spanning the gap. The sequences come from peripheral blood, collected from a patient treated with radiotherapy plus ipilimumab. The TCR was taken from a human donor with non-small cell lung cancer who had a complete response to radiotherapy plus ipilimumab. V and J are TRBV2 and TRBJ1-1; D gene uncertain. The CDR3 coding sequence is TGTGCCAGCAGTGAAGAGGAGGTCACTGAAGCTTTCTTT. Protein sequence: CASSEEEVTEAFF.